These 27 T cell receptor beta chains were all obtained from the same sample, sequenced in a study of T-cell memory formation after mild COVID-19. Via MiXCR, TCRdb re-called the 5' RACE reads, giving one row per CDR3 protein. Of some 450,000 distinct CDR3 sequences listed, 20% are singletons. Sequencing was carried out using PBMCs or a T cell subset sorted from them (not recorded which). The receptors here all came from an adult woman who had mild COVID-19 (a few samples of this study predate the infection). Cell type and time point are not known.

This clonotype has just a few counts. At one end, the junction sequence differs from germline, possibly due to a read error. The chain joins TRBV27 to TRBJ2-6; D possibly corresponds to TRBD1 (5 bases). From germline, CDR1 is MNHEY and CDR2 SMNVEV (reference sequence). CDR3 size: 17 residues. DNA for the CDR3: TGTGCCAGCACCACCGCCCTGGGGCGCTCTGAGGCCAACGTCCTGACTTTC. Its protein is CASTTALGRSEANVLTF.

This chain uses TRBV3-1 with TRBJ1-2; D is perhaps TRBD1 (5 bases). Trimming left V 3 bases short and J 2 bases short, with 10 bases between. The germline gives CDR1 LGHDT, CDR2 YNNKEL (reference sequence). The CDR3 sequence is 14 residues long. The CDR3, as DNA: TGTGCCAGCAGCCAGGGGCCGAGAAACTATGGCTACACCTTC. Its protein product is CASSQGPRNYGYTF. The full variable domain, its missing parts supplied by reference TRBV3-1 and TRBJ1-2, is DTAVSQTPKYLVTQMGNDKSIKCEQNLGHDTMYWYKQDSKKFLKIMFSYNNKELIINETVPNRFSPKSPDKAHLNLHINSLELGDSAVYFCASSQGPRNYGYTFGSGTRLTVV.

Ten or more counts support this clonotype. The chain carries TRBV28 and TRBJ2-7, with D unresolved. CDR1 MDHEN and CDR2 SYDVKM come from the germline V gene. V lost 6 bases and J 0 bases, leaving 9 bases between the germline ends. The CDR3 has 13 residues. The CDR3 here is CASREPLSYEQYF. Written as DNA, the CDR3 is TGTGCCAGCAGGGAGCCCCTCTCCTACGAGCAGTACTTC.

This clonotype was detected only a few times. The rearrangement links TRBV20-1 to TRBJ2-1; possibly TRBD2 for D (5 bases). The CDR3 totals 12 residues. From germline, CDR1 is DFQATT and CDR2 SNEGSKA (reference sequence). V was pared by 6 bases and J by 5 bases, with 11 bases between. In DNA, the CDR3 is TGCAGTGCCGGACTCGATCACAATGAGCAGTTCTTC. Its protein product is CSAGLDHNEQFF.

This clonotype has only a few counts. This chain's CDR3 is CASSYSSSTDTQYF. The CDR3 coding sequence is TGCGCCAGCAGCTACTCGAGTAGCACAGATACGCAGTATTTT. The chain has TRBV5-1 and TRBJ2-3; no firm D call. This CDR3 has 14 residues. Trimming removed 3 bases at V and 0 bases at J, with 8 bases between. Germline V lookup: CDR1 SGHRS, CDR2 YFSETQ. Together with reference TRBV5-1 and TRBJ2-3, the CDR3 gives the full variable domain: KAGVTQTPRYLIKTRGQQVTLSCSPISGHRSVSWYQQTPGQGLQFLFEYFSETQRNKGNFPGRFSGRQFSNSRSEMNVSTLELGDSALYLCASSYSSSTDTQYFGPGTRLTVL.

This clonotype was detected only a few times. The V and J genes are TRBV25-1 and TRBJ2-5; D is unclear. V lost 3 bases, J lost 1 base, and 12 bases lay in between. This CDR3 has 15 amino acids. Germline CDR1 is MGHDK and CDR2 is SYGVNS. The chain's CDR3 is CASSEWSLTQETQYF. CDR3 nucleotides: TGTGCCAGCAGTGAGTGGTCTTTAACCCAAGAGACCCAGTACTTC.

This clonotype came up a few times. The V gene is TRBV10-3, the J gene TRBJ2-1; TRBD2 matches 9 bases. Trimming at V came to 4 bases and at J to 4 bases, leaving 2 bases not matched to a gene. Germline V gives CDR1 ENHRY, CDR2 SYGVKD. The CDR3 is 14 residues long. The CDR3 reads CAISVTSGYNEQFF. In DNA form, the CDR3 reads TGTGCCATCAGTGTGACTAGCGGATACAATGAGCAGTTCTTC.

CDR3 in DNA: TGTGCCACCAGTGAAGGGACAGACCCGCAAGCTTTCTTT. It encodes CATSEGTDPQAFF. This sequence joins TRBV24-1 and TRBJ1-1, with TRBD1 matching 7 bases. V was pared by 4 bases and J by 9 bases, with 7 bases of the junction left unmatched. CDR1 is KGHDR and CDR2 is SFDVKD in the germline V gene. CDR3 length: 13 residues.

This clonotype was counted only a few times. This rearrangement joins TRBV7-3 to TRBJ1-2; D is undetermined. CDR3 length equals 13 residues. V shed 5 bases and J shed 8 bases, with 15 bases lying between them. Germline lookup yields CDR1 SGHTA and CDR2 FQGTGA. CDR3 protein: CASSLGPAEGYTF. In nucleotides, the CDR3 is TGTGCCAGCAGCCTCGGACCTGCCGAGGGCTACACCTTC.

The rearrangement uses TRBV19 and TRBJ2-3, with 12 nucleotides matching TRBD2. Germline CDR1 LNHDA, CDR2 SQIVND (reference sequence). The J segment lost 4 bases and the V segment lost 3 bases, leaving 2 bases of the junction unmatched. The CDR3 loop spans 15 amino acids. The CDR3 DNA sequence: TGTGCCAGTAGTATGACTAGCGGGAGTTCAGATACGCAGTATTTT. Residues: CASSMTSGSSDTQYF.

The CDR3 sequence: CASSSRMAYEQYF. The CDR3 nucleotides are TGTGCCAGCAGTTCTAGGATGGCCTACGAGCAGTACTTC. The V gene is TRBV12-3 or TRBV12-4, the J gene TRBJ2-7, with unresolved D. V lost 4 bases, J lost 2 bases, and 9 bases lay in between. This CDR3 has 13 amino acids.

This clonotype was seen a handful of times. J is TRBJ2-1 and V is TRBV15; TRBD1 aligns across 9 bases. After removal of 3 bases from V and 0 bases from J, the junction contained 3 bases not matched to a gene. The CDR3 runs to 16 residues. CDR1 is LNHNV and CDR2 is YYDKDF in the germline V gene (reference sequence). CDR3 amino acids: CATSRRTGVSYNEQFF. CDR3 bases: TGTGCCACCAGCAGGAGGACAGGGGTCTCCTACAATGAGCAGTTCTTC.

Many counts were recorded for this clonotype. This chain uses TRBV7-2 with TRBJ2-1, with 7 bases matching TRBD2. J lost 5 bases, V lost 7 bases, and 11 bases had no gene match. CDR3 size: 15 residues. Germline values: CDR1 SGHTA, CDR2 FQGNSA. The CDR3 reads CASNHGRSGNNEQFF. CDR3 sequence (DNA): TGTGCCAGCAACCACGGGAGGAGTGGCAACAATGAGCAGTTCTTC.

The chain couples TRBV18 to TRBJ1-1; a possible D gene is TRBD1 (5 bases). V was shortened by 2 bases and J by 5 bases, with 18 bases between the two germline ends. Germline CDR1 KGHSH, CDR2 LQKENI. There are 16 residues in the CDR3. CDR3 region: CASSPSITRGRTEAFF. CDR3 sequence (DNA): TGTGCCAGCTCACCATCAATTACAAGGGGCAGGACTGAAGCTTTCTTT.

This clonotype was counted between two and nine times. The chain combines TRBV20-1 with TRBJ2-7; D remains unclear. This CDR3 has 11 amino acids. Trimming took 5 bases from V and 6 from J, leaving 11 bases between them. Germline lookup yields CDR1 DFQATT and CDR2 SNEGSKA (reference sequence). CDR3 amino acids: CSAPAGSEQYF. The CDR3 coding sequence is TGCAGTGCTCCCGCCGGGTCCGAGCAGTACTTC.

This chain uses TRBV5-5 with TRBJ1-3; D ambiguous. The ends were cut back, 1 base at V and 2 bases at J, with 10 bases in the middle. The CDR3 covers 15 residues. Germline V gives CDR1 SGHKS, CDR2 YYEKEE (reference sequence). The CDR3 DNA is TGTGCCAGCAGCTTGATACCGAGCCCTGGAAACACCATATATTTT. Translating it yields CASSLIPSPGNTIYF.

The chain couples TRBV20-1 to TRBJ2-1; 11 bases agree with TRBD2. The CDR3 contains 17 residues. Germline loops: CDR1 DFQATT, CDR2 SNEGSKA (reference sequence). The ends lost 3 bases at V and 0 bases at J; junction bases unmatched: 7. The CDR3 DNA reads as TGCAGTGCTAGGATCCTAGCGGGGGGCGACTCCTACAATGAGCAGTTCTTC. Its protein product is CSARILAGGDSYNEQFF.

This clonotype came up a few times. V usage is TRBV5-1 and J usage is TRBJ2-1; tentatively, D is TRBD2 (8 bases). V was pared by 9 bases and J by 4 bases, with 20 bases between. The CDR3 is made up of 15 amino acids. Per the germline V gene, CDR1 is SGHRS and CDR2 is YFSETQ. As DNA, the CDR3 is TGCGCCACCACGCGGGGGGACAGCTCTTACAATGAGCAGTTCTTC. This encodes CATTRGDSSYNEQFF.

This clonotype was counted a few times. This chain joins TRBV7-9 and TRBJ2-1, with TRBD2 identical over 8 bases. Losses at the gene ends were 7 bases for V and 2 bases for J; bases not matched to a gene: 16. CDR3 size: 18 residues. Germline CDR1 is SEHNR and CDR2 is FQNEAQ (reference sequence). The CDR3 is CASTGASGSQKAYNEQFF. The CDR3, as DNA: TGTGCCAGCACTGGGGCCAGCGGGAGCCAGAAGGCCTACAATGAGCAGTTCTTC.

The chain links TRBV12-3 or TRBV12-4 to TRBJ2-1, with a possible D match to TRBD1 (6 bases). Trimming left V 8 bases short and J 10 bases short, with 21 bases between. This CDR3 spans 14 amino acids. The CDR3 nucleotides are TGTGCCAGCGGCCCGGGTGAGGGGGTCGACGAGCAGTTCTTC. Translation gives CASGPGEGVDEQFF.

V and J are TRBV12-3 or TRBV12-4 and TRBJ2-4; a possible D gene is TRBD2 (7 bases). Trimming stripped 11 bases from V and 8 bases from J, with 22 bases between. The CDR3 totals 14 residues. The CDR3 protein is CASNFRGAWDIQYF. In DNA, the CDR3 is TGTGCCTCCAACTTTCGGGGGGCTTGGGACATTCAGTACTTC.

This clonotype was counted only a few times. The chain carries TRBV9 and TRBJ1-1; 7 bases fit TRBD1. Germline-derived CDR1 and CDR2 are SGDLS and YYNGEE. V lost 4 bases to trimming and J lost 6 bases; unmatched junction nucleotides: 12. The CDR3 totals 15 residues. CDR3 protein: CASSPRTGWLPEAFF. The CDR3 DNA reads TGTGCCAGCAGCCCGAGGACAGGATGGCTCCCTGAAGCTTTCTTT.

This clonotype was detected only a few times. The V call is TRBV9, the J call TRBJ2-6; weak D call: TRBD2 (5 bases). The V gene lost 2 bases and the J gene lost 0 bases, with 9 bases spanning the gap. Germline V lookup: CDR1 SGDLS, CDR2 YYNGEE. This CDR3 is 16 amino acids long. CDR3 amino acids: CASSVLRGSGANVLTF. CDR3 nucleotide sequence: TGTGCCAGCAGCGTTTTACGGGGCTCTGGGGCCAACGTCCTGACTTTC.

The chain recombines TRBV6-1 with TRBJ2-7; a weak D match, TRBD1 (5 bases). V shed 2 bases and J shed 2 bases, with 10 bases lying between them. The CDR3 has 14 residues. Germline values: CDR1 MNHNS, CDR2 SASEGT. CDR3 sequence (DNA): TGTGCCAGCAGTGAACGGACAAGCACCTACGAGCAGTACTTC. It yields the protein CASSERTSTYEQYF.

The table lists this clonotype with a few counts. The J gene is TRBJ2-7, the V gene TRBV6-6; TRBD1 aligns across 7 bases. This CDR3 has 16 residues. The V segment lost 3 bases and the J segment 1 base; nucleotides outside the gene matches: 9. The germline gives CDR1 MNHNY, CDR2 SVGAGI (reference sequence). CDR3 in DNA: TGTGCCAGCAGTTATCTTAGGTCAGGGGGATCCTACGAGCAGTACTTC. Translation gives CASSYLRSGGSYEQYF.

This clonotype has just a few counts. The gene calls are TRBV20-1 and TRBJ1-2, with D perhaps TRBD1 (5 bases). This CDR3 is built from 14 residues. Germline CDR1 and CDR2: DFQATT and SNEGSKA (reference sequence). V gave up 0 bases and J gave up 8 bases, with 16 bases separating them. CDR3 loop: CSAREWGGTTGYTF. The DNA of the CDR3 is TGCAGTGCTAGAGAATGGGGGGGGACGACCGGCTACACCTTC.

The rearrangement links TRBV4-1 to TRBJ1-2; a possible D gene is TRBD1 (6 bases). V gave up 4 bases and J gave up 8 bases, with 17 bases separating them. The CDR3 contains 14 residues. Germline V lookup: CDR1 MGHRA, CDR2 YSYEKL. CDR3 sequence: CASSRTGSDRGYTF. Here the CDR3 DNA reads TGCGCCAGCAGCCGAACAGGGTCAGACCGCGGCTACACCTTC.